Included here is one T cell receptor (beta chain) sequence, with context. The same CDR3 also results from other DNA sequences found in this sample. The data originate from a study of TIL therapy for anti-PD-1-resistant metastatic lung cancer. The immunoSEQ assay was v3. Data came from immunoSEQ multiplex PCR; TCRdb stores just in-frame clones and leaves some out. This sample yields more than 12,000 clones, of which 86% are seen a single time; over 0.65% belongs to the top ten. The CDR3 is 14 amino acids. V lost 6 bases and J 0 bases, leaving 9 bases between the germline ends. Germline V gene sequence: CDR1 MNHNY, CDR2 SVGAGI (reference sequence). Regarding time point: pre-treatment sample, taken before nivolumab and TIL therapy.

The gene calls are TRBV6-6 and TRBJ1-3; D possibly corresponds to TRBD1 (6 bases). The source was blood, collected at baseline. The sequence came from a person aged 25 to 79 with non-small cell lung cancer. CDR3: CASRQGSSGNTIYF. The CDR3 DNA follows: TGTGCCAGCAGACAGGGCTCCTCTGGAAACACCATATATTTT.